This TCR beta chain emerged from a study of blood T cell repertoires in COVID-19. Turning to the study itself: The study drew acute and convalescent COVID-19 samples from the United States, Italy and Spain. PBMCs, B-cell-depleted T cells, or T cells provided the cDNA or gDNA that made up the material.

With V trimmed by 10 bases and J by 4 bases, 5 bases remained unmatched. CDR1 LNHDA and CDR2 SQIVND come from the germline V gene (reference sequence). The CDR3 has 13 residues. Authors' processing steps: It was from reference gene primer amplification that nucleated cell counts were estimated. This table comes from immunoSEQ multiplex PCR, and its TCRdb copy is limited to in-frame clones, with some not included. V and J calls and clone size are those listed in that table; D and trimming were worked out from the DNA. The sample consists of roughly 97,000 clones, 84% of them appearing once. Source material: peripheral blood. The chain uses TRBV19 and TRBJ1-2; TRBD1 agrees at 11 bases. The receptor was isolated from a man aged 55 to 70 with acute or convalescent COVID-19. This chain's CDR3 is CATSGTGGYGYTF. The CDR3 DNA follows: TGTGCCACTAGCGGGACAGGGGGCTATGGCTACACCTTC. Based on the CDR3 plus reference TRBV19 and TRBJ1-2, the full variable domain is DGGITQSPKYLFRKEGQNVTLSCEQNLNHDAMYWYRQDPGQGLRLIYYSQIVNDFQKGDIAEGYSVSREKKESFPLTVTSAQKNPTAFYLCATSGTGGYGYTFGSGTRLTVV.